What follows are 9 T cell receptor beta chains derived from one specimen sequenced in a study of T-cell reconstitution after alpha-beta-depleted transplantation in children. Researchers prepared the TCRbeta library using unique molecular identifiers, the study reports. TCRdb redid the calling of the PCR reads with MiXCR, one entry per CDR3 protein. Of some 490,000 distinct CDR3 sequences in the sample, about an eighth were seen once. Specimen: PBMCs from the stem cell graft donor, collected from the stem cell graft. These receptors were taken from a human donor who donated a stem cell graft to a child with combined immunodeficiency.

This clonotype was picked up a small number of times. The gene calls are TRBV12-3 or TRBV12-4 and TRBJ2-2; 9 bases match TRBD2. Trimming at V came to 7 bases and at J to 6 bases, leaving 9 bases not matched to a gene. This CDR3 region has 15 residues. CDR3 nucleotide sequence: TGTGCCAGCACTCTGATAGGGACTAGCTCCGGGGAGCTGTTTTTT. This codes for CASTLIGTSSGELFF.

The table lists this clonotype with a few counts. The chain combines TRBV20-1 with TRBJ2-5; D is undetermined. Per the germline V gene, CDR1 is DFQATT and CDR2 is SNEGSKA (reference sequence). The CDR3 extends over 13 amino acids. The ends were cut back, 0 bases at V and 2 bases at J, with 7 bases in the middle. CDR3 sequence: CSARDLVQETQYF. As DNA, the CDR3 is TGCAGTGCTAGAGATTTGGTTCAAGAGACCCAGTACTTC.

This clonotype came up many times. The CDR3 region has the DNA TGTGCCAGCAGCTTTTCAACCGGGGAGCTGTTTTTT. Protein sequence: CASSFSTGELFF. The chain recombines TRBV11-2 with TRBJ2-2; D is uncertain. The CDR3 is 12 amino acids. V lost 3 bases to trimming and J lost 5 bases, with 4 bases between them. Germline loops: CDR1 SGHAT, CDR2 FQNNGV.

The chain combines TRBV20-1 with TRBJ2-3; perhaps TRBD2 as D (6 bases). Germline CDR1 DFQATT, CDR2 SNEGSKA (reference sequence). This CDR3 region has 15 residues. The V end was cut by 5 bases, the J end by 0 bases, with 15 bases between. CDR3 loop: CSAVPGTASTDTQYF. The CDR3 DNA reads as TGCAGTGCTGTCCCCGGGACTGCGAGCACAGATACGCAGTATTTT.

This sequence joins TRBV3-1 and TRBJ2-5; the match to TRBD2 covers 7 bases. V gave up 8 bases and J gave up 3 bases; unmatched junction bases: 6. The germline gives CDR1 LGHDT, CDR2 YNNKEL (reference sequence). The CDR3 length is 13 residues. In nucleotides, the CDR3 is TGTGCCAGCCGTGCTAGCGGAGAAGAGACCCAGTACTTC. This encodes CASRASGEETQYF.

The gene calls are TRBV3-1 and TRBJ2-3; TRBD2 agrees at 9 bases. The CDR3 covers 19 residues. Trimming removed 0 bases from V and 1 base from J; junction bases left unmatched: 11. Germline assignment: CDR1 LGHDT and CDR2 YNNKEL (reference sequence). Here the CDR3 reads CASSQEGQREDPGTDTQYF. In nucleotides, the CDR3 is TGTGCCAGCAGCCAAGAGGGCCAGCGGGAGGATCCGGGCACAGATACGCAGTATTTT.

This clonotype showed up just a few times. The rearrangement links TRBV12-3 or TRBV12-4 to TRBJ2-3; TRBD2 matches 10 bases. V dropped 3 bases and J dropped 6; count of bases not matched to a gene: 9. The CDR3 has 16 amino acids. The CDR3 loop is CASSFWSGGAGDTQYF. The CDR3 bases are TGTGCCAGCAGTTTTTGGAGCGGGGGGGCTGGGGATACGCAGTATTTT.

There are a few counts of this clonotype. The chain employs TRBV20-1 and TRBJ2-2; possible D gene TRBD2, 6 bases. Looked up from germline, CDR1 is DFQATT and CDR2 is SNEGSKA (reference sequence). This CDR3 contains 17 residues. Trimming removed 5 bases from V and 1 base from J, with 20 bases in between. The CDR3 DNA is TGCAGTGCTGAATACCCCTCTGGAGGGAGGAACACCGGGGAGCTGTTTTTT. It encodes CSAEYPSGGRNTGELFF.

In this sample, this clonotype turned up a few times. V usage is TRBV20-1 and J usage is TRBJ2-5; 9 nucleotides match TRBD2. The germline V gene has CDR1 DFQATT and CDR2 SNEGSKA (reference sequence). There are 13 residues in the CDR3. With 5 bases clipped from V and 0 bases from J, the junction kept 1 base outside the gene matches. CDR3 nucleotide sequence: TGCAGTGCTCCTAGCGGGAACCAAGAGACCCAGTACTTC. Translation gives CSAPSGNQETQYF.